This TCR beta chain was identified in a study of blood T cell repertoires in COVID-19. About the research overall: Samples of COVID-19 (acute and convalescent) were obtained from the United States, Italy and Spain. In each case, the material was cDNA or gDNA derived from T cells, B-cell-depleted T cells, or PBMCs.

The assay was immunoSEQ multiplex PCR, and TCRdb's table has in-frame clones only and misses some. The table shows around 160,000 clones, with around nine tenths occurring only once. This CDR3 is 15 amino acids long. CDR1 is GTSNPN, CDR2 SVGIG, per germline (reference sequence). V shed 3 bases, J shed 1 base, and the junction held 8 bases outside the gene matches. Seattle's cohort entered during active infection and was followed longitudinally. This TCR came from a woman aged 70-85 years with COVID-19, enrolled during active disease. The rearrangement links TRBV30 to TRBJ2-7; TRBD1 aligns across 8 bases. Sequencing was performed on peripheral blood. The CDR3 region has the DNA TGTGCCTGGAGAACTCGGACAGGGATTTCCTACGAGCAGTACTTC. This translates into CAWRTRTGISYEQYF.